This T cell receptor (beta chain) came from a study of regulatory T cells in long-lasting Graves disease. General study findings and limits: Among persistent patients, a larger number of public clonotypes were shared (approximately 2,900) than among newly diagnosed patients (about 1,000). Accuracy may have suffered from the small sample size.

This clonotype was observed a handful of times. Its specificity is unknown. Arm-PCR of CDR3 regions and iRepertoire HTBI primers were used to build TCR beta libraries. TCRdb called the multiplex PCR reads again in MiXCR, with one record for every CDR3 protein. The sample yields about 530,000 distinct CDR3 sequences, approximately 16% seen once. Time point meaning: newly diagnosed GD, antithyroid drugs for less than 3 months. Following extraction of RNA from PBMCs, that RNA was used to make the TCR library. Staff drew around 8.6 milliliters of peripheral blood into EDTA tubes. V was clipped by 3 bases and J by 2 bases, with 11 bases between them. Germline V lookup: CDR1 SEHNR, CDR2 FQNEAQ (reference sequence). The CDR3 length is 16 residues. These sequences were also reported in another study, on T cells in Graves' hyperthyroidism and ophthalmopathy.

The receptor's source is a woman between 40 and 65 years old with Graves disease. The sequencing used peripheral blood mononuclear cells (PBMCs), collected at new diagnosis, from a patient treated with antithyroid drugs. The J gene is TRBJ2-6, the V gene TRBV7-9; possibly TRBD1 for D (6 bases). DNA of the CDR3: TGTGCCAGCAGCTTCCGAACAGGGACTGGGGCCAACGTCCTGACTTTC. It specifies CASSFRTGTGANVLTF.